This T cell receptor (beta chain) was sequenced during a study of breast tumors, draining lymph nodes, adjacent tissues. Study-level points and caveats: Compared with lymph nodes, tumors were less diverse; compared with nontumor tissue, more. Findings are consistent with lymph node origin and intratumoral expansion of most tumor T cells.

Via MiXCR, TCRdb re-called the multiplex PCR reads, giving one row per CDR3 protein. The sample holds around 130,000 distinct CDR3 sequences, over 20% seen once. The lymph nodes were axillary draining lymph nodes from breast cancer patients. This clonotype showed up many times. Its specificity is not known. This CDR3 contains 12 residues. V lost 1 base and J 12 bases, leaving 10 bases between the germline ends. The germline V gene has CDR1 SGHAT and CDR2 FQNNGV. Sample: axillary lymph node tissue. This TCR was sampled from a female donor with breast cancer. Some clones in this sample may be carry-over from other donors' samples. The rearrangement links TRBV11-2 to TRBJ2-1; no reliable D call. CDR3 in DNA: TGTGCCAGCAGCTTAGGGGCGAATCGGCAGTTCTTC. It encodes CASSLGANRQFF. Full variable domain (rest looked up from reference TRBV11-2 and TRBJ2-1): EAGVAQSPRYKIIEKRQSVAFWCNPISGHATLYWYQQILGQGPKLLIQFQNNGVVDDSQLPKDRFSAERLKGVDSTLKIQPAKLEDSAVYLCASSLGANRQFFGPGTRLTVL.